A single sample gave rise to the 12 T cell receptor beta chains below, sequenced in a study of blood T cell repertoires in COVID-19 (TCRdb year 2020). Libraries were prepared through the immunoSEQ multiplex PCR assay. TCRdb provides this immuneACCESS table in a form limited to in-frame rearrangements. Some clones are lacking; in checked studies, under half of them reflect an unresolved V gene, and why the rest are absent is not known. In this sample the table shows under 200,000 clones, roughly 84% of which occur a single time. About 5% of the sample is held by the ten biggest clonotypes. Material: peripheral blood. The receptor set was obtained from a woman of 80 years or more with acute or convalescent COVID-19.

The chain recombines TRBV28 with TRBJ1-2, with D tentatively TRBD1 (6 bases). V dropped 3 bases and J dropped 7 bases, with 21 bases sitting between them. The CDR3 is made up of 16 amino acids. The germline V gene has CDR1 MDHEN and CDR2 SYDVKM. CDR3: CASSFGGHLFSGGYTF. For the CDR3, the DNA is TGTGCCAGCAGTTTTGGGGGACATCTATTTTCGGGTGGCTACACCTTC.

The chain employs TRBV7-2 and TRBJ2-3; D is unclear. CDR3 length: 14 residues. Trimming removed 5 bases from V and 0 bases from J, with 9 bases in between. The V gene's germline CDR1 is SGHTA and CDR2 FQGNSA. The CDR3 bases are TGTGCCAGCAGCCCCGGTCGTAGCACAGATACGCAGTATTTT. It is translated as CASSPGRSTDTQYF. Based on the CDR3 plus reference TRBV7-2 and TRBJ2-3, the full variable domain is GAGVSQSPSNKVTEKGKDVELRCDPISGHTALYWYRQSLGQGLEFLIYFQGNSAPDKSGLPSDRFSAERTGGSVSTLTIQRTQQEDSAVYLCASSPGRSTDTQYFGPGTRLTVL.

This clone has a single count. The V call is TRBV7-2, the J call TRBJ1-2; tentative D call: TRBD1 (5 bases). This CDR3 has 13 residues. Between the trimmed V and J ends, which lost 1 base and 3 bases, there was a span of 6 bases. Per germline, CDR1 SGHTA and CDR2 FQGNSA. CDR3 sequence (DNA): TGTGCCAGCAGCTTAGGCAGGGACTATGGCTACACCTTC. This codes for CASSLGRDYGYTF.

The chain employs TRBV6-1 and TRBJ2-3; D may be TRBD2 (6 bases). Germline lookup yields CDR1 MNHNS and CDR2 SASEGT. V lost 3 bases, J lost 6 bases, and 16 bases lay in between. The CDR3 contains 15 residues. The CDR3 DNA is TGTGCCAGCAGTGAGATTGGGGCCCGGGGGGATACGCAGTATTTT. Its translation: CASSEIGARGDTQYF.

The sample holds a few counts of this clone. The chain couples TRBV10-3 to TRBJ1-2; 10 bases match TRBD1. CDR1 is ENHRY and CDR2 is SYGVKD in the germline V gene. Losses at the gene ends were 7 bases for V and 8 bases for J; bases not matched to a gene: 7. This CDR3 region has 13 residues. The CDR3 DNA follows: TGTGCCATCACCGGGACAGGGGAAGGGGGCTACACCTTC. Translated: CAITGTGEGGYTF.

The genes are TRBV4-2 and TRBJ2-2; D ambiguous. The V gene lost 1 base and the J gene lost 2 bases, with 11 bases spanning the gap. Germline V gives CDR1 LGHNA, CDR2 YNFKEQ. The CDR3 runs 16 residues. CDR3 DNA: TGTGCCAGCAGCCAAGCTGGTCACACAAACACCGGGGAGCTGTTTTTT. Translating gives CASSQAGHTNTGELFF.

The chain is built from TRBV15 and TRBJ1-1; D is ambiguous. The CDR3 has 12 amino acids. V lost 1 base, J lost 10 bases, and 10 bases lay in between. From germline, CDR1 is LNHNV and CDR2 YYDKDF (reference sequence). The chain's CDR3 is CATSRAGSRAFF. Here the CDR3 DNA reads TGTGCCACCAGCAGAGCCGGGAGTCGAGCTTTCTTT.

This chain uses TRBV29-1 with TRBJ2-7; D is ambiguous. Deletions cut 4 bases from V and 2 bases from J, with 9 bases between. Germline CDR1 SQVTM, CDR2 ANQGSEA. The CDR3 totals 12 residues. For the CDR3, the DNA is TGCAGCGTTGGCGGCAGTACCTACGAGCAGTACTTC. Protein: CSVGGSTYEQYF.

This clone has a handful of counts. This rearrangement joins TRBV4-1 to TRBJ1-6, with D perhaps TRBD1 (6 bases). The CDR3 loop spans 15 amino acids. Germline assignment: CDR1 MGHRA and CDR2 YSYEKL. V lost 4 bases and J 8 bases, leaving 15 bases between the germline ends. CDR3 protein: CASSRQTGYYSPLHF. The CDR3 nucleotides read TGCGCCAGCAGCCGTCAGACAGGATATTATTCACCCCTCCACTTT.

The J gene is TRBJ2-1, the V gene TRBV28; maybe TRBD2 (6 bases). CDR3 length equals 15 residues. Germline CDR1 and CDR2: MDHEN and SYDVKM. V was pared by 4 bases and J by 8 bases, with 18 bases between. As DNA, the CDR3 is TGTGCCAGCAGTTATAGCGGTTCTCGTGATGATGAGCAGTTCTTC. Translating it yields CASSYSGSRDDEQFF.

The V call is TRBV28, the J call TRBJ1-2; D remains ambiguous. Trimming took off 6 bases at V and 0 bases at J, with 14 bases between the two ends. The length of the CDR3 is 15 residues. Per germline, CDR1 MDHEN and CDR2 SYDVKM. CDR3 in amino acids: CASSLPTLANYGYTF. In DNA, the CDR3 is TGTGCCAGCAGCCTACCCACGTTAGCTAACTATGGCTACACCTTC.

The chain has TRBV11-2 and TRBJ2-1, with 7 bases aligning to TRBD2. CDR1 is SGHAT and CDR2 is FQNNGV in the germline V gene. Trimming removed 1 base from V and 8 bases from J; junction bases left unmatched: 5. The CDR3 is 14 residues long. CDR3 amino acids: CASSLVGGSYEQFF. CDR3 DNA sequence: TGTGCCAGCAGCTTAGTGGGGGGGAGCTATGAGCAGTTCTTC.